The table lists the clone carrying this T cell receptor (beta chain) with a few counts. This sample's TCRbeta library carried unique molecular identifier barcodes. Each CDR3 protein is one row after TCRdb ran MiXCR on the PCR reads. The sample records 600,000 to 800,000 distinct CDR3 sequences, over 10% being singletons. Trimming cost V 6 bases and J 5 bases; bases outside gene matches: 10. This CDR3 comprises 14 residues. This entry comes from a study of T-cell reconstitution after alpha-beta-depleted transplantation in children. Sequenced material: PBMCs, taken before TCRalphabeta/CD19-depleted stem cell transplant. The receptor was isolated from a girl aged 2 to 9 with congenital amegakaryocytic thrombocytopenia, due to receive a stem cell transplant. The V and J genes are TRBV12-3 or TRBV12-4 and TRBJ2-7, with 7 bases matching TRBD2. The CDR3 DNA is TGTGCCAGCAGCCTGGGAGGGCCTCTCGACGAGCAGTACTTC. Translated, it gives CASSLGGPLDEQYF.